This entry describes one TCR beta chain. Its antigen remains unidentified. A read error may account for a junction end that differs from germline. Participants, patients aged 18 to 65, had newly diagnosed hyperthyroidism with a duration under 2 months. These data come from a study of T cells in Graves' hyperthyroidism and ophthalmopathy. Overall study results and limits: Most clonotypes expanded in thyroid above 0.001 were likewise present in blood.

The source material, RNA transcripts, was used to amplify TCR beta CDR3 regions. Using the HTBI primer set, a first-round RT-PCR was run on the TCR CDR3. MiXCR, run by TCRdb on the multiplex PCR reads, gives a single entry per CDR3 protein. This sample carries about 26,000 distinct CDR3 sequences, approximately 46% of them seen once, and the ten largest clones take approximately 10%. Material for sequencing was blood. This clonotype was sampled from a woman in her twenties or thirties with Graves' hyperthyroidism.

The CDR3 DNA sequence: TGTGCCAGTAGTACCACAGGGTTC. This encodes CASSTTGF. J is TRBJ2-5 and V is TRBV19; perhaps TRBD1 as D (6 bases). CDR1 LNHDA and CDR2 SQIVND come from the germline V gene (reference sequence). CDR3 length: 8 residues. Filled out from reference TRBV19 and TRBJ2-5, the complete variable domain reads DGGITQSPKYLFRKEGQNVTLSCEQNLNHDAMYWYRQDPGQGLRLIYYSQIVNDFQKGDIAEGYSVSREKKESFPLTVTSAQKNPTAFYLCASSTTGFGPGTRLLVL.